Each of the 17 T cell receptor beta chains below was sequenced from the same sample in a study of T cells after yellow fever vaccination. TCRdb fed the 5' RACE reads into MiXCR, producing one record per CDR3 protein. The table has about 120,000 distinct CDR3 sequences, about 7.2% seen once. The sample consisted of CD4+ T cells sorted from PBMCs, taken about 41 days after the first yellow fever vaccination. The receptors here all came from a man aged 18 to 30 who received the YFV17D yellow fever vaccine.

This clonotype has at least ten counts. The genes are TRBV7-2 and TRBJ1-6, with TRBD1 identical over 9 bases. The V gene's germline CDR1 is SGHTA and CDR2 FQGNSA. V shed 0 bases and J 8 bases; nucleotides not matched to a gene: 2. This CDR3 spans 15 amino acids. The CDR3 bases are TGTGCCAGCAGCTTAGCACAGGGGGCTTATTCACCCCTCCACTTT. Translated, it gives CASSLAQGAYSPLHF.

This clonotype has at least ten counts. The CDR3 here is CASSQYQTSTQETQYF. The CDR3 nucleotides read TGCGCCAGCAGCCAATACCAGACTAGCACTCAAGAGACCCAGTACTTC. J is TRBJ2-5 and V is TRBV4-1; 7 bases map to TRBD2. This CDR3 comprises 16 residues. The germline CDR1 and CDR2 sequences are MGHRA and YSYEKL. V dropped 2 bases and J dropped 2; count of bases not matched to a gene: 8.

This clonotype was detected many times. The chain carries TRBV20-1 and TRBJ2-3; D remains unclear. Looked up from germline, CDR1 is DFQATT and CDR2 is SNEGSKA (reference sequence). V was shortened by 2 bases and J by 2 bases, with 11 bases between the two germline ends. The CDR3 length is 14 residues. CDR3 DNA sequence: TGCAGTGCTAGATTCGGCGGTGCCACAGATACGCAGTATTTT. It codes for CSARFGGATDTQYF.

Ten or more counts support this clonotype. CDR3 in amino acids: CASSPGSGAGTEAFF. CDR3 sequence (DNA): TGTGCCAGCAGCCCTGGGTCGGGGGCTGGCACTGAAGCTTTCTTT. The chain uses TRBV9 and TRBJ1-1; perhaps TRBD1 as D (6 bases). The CDR3 has 15 residues. Germline CDR1 reads SGDLS; CDR2 reads YYNGEE. V was shortened by 4 bases and J by 4 bases, with 17 bases between the two germline ends.

This clonotype was observed many times. This rearrangement joins TRBV24-1 to TRBJ2-2; D is unclear. This CDR3 contains 14 residues. Deletions cut 3 bases from V and 9 bases from J, with 13 bases between. CDR1 and CDR2 (germline): KGHDR, SFDVKD. The CDR3 loop reads CATSDPGSRRELFF. CDR3 bases: TGTGCCACCAGTGATCCCGGGTCCCGGAGGGAGCTGTTTTTT.

On this clonotype itself: Possible read error: a much larger clone is one base away. The V gene is TRBV6-2 or TRBV6-3, the J gene TRBJ1-1; D is unresolved. This CDR3 is built from 13 residues. Trimming removed 4 bases at V and 5 bases at J, with 11 bases between. Per the germline V gene, CDR1 is MNHEY and CDR2 is SVGEGT. DNA of the CDR3: TGTGCCAGCAGTTCGGTCGGAAAGACTGAAGCTTTCTTT. This encodes CASSSVGKTEAFF.

Ten or more counts support this clonotype. The chain recombines TRBV4-3 with TRBJ2-1; TRBD2 matches 9 bases. Germline trimming cut 3 bases from V and 6 bases from J; bases unmatched to any gene: 18. There are 19 residues in the CDR3. Germline V gives CDR1 LGHNA, CDR2 YSLEER. CDR3 nucleotides: TGCGCCAGCAGCCAGGATACCCCCGTAGCGGCGGGGGGGTTCAATGAGCAGTTCTTC. Translated, it gives CASSQDTPVAAGGFNEQFF.

This clonotype was seen at least ten times. The genes are TRBV23-1 and TRBJ2-7; D gene ambiguous. TRBV23-1 is an open reading frame whose function is uncertain. The CDR3 is 13 amino acids. V gave up 7 bases and J gave up 0 bases, with 10 bases separating them. The CDR3 loop reads CASNAGSSYEQYV. The CDR3 DNA sequence: TGCGCCAGCAATGCAGGAAGCTCCTACGAGCAGTACGTC.

This clonotype was seen repeatedly, ten times or more. This sequence joins TRBV5-1 and TRBJ1-1; D is unclear. The length of the CDR3 is 14 residues. Trimming left V 1 base short and J 5 bases short, with 12 bases between. The germline V gene encodes CDR1 SGHRS and CDR2 YFSETQ. DNA for the CDR3: TGCGCCAGCAGCTTGCTGGGGATTGATACTGAAGCTTTCTTT. Translating it yields CASSLLGIDTEAFF.

Ten or more counts support this clonotype. The chain links TRBV10-3 to TRBJ2-7, with 8 positions matching TRBD1. Unmatched junction bases numbered 11, after V lost 10 bases and J lost 0 bases. CDR3 size: 15 residues. Germline V gene data show CDR1 as ENHRY and CDR2 as SYGVKD. CDR3 coding DNA: TGTGCCACCGCCTTGACAGGGGACAGCTCCTACGAGCAGTACTTC. Its translation: CATALTGDSSYEQYF.

This clonotype occurred many times. This chain joins TRBV7-2 and TRBJ2-1, with D perhaps TRBD2 (7 bases). The V end was cut by 0 bases, the J end by 1 base, with 19 bases between. CDR1 and CDR2 (germline): SGHTA, FQGNSA. The CDR3 extends over 19 amino acids. The CDR3 loop reads CASSLARGGRGKSYNEQFF. The DNA of the CDR3 is TGTGCCAGCAGCTTAGCGCGAGGGGGGCGGGGGAAATCCTACAATGAGCAGTTCTTC.

At least ten counts were recorded for this clonotype. This sequence joins TRBV5-1 and TRBJ1-4, with 7 positions matching TRBD1. Trimming cost V 2 bases and J 8 bases; bases outside gene matches: 3. Germline V gene sequence: CDR1 SGHRS, CDR2 YFSETQ. This CDR3 comprises 13 residues. The CDR3 nucleotides read TGCGCCAGCAGCTTAACGGGACAGGAAAAACTGTTTTTT. Its protein product is CASSLTGQEKLFF.

The chain has TRBV10-3 and TRBJ1-2; D perhaps matches TRBD1 (5 bases). Germline loops: CDR1 ENHRY, CDR2 SYGVKD. Trimming left V 7 bases short and J 4 bases short, with 16 bases between. The CDR3 length is 14 residues. CDR3 nucleotides: TGTGCCATCAAGGCGGGGGGATTTGGCTATGGCTACACCTTC. Amino acid sequence: CAIKAGGFGYGYTF.

This clonotype was detected a few times. This rearrangement joins TRBV5-4 to TRBJ2-3; D assignment may be TRBD1 or TRBD2 (6 bases each). CDR1 and CDR2 from the germline V gene are SGHNT and YYREEE (reference sequence). V dropped 0 bases and J dropped 2 bases, with 13 bases sitting between them. This CDR3 has 16 residues. This CDR3 is CASSLEGDSYTDTQYF. The CDR3 coding sequence is TGTGCCAGCAGCTTGGAGGGGGACTCCTACACAGATACGCAGTATTTT.

This clonotype was seen many times. This chain uses TRBV6-5 with TRBJ1-4; no definite D call. The CDR3 has 17 residues. Trimming removed 0 bases at V and 2 bases at J, with 13 bases between. Germline assignment: CDR1 MNHEY and CDR2 SVGAGI. CDR3 region: CASSYSTPGWTNEKLFF. The CDR3 nucleotides are TGTGCCAGCAGTTACTCGACTCCCGGGTGGACTAATGAAAAACTGTTTTTT.

This clonotype was found many times. The chain has TRBV6-1 and TRBJ1-6; D is ambiguous. The CDR3 consists of 15 residues. Germline CDR1 MNHNS, CDR2 SASEGT. V lost 0 bases and J lost 7, with 10 bases in between. In DNA form, the CDR3 reads TGTGCCAGCAGTGAAGCCCGGCCGAGGAATTCACCCCTCCACTTT. This encodes CASSEARPRNSPLHF.

This clonotype was detected ten times or more. The rearrangement links TRBV3-1 to TRBJ2-4; no clear D gene. Looked up from germline, CDR1 is LGHDT and CDR2 is YNNKEL (reference sequence). V was cut by 3 bases and J by 1 base, with 13 bases left in between. The CDR3 is made up of 16 amino acids. The CDR3 here is CASSHTSLGAKNIQYF. CDR3 in DNA: TGTGCCAGCAGCCACACTTCCCTGGGGGCCAAAAACATTCAGTACTTC.